This TCR beta chain stems from a study of tumor and adjacent non-tumor tissue in lung cancer. Study conclusions and caveats: Tumor repertoires had a smaller top 100 clone share than normal lung.

This CDR3 has 13 amino acids. Germline CDR1 and CDR2: SGHAT and FQNNGV. The library came from three nested PCR rounds adapted from ARM-PCR protocols. MiXCR, run by TCRdb on the multiplex PCR reads, gives a single entry per CDR3 protein. Of about 86,000 distinct CDR3 sequences listed, about 77% are singletons. With respect to this clonotype: The antigen is undetermined. The junction and the germline gene differ at one end; a read error may be behind it.

No cell sorting was done before RNA was extracted from the tissue. This non-tumor lung sample came from over 3 cm beyond the tumor edge. The chain combines TRBV11-2 with TRBJ2-1; D remains unclear. This TCR came from a woman aged 45-60 years with non-small cell lung cancer. Sequences were obtained from distant non-tumor lung tissue. The CDR3 spells CTSSLEATNDQFF. CDR3 DNA: TGTACCAGCAGCTTAGAGGCGACCAATGATCAGTTCTTC. The complete variable domain, with remaining parts taken from reference TRBV11-2 and TRBJ2-1, reads EAGVAQSPRYKIIEKRQSVAFWCNPISGHATLYWYQQILGQGPKLLIQFQNNGVVDDSQLPKDRFSAERLKGVDSTLKIQPAKLEDSAVYLCTSSLEATNDQFFGPGTRLTVL.